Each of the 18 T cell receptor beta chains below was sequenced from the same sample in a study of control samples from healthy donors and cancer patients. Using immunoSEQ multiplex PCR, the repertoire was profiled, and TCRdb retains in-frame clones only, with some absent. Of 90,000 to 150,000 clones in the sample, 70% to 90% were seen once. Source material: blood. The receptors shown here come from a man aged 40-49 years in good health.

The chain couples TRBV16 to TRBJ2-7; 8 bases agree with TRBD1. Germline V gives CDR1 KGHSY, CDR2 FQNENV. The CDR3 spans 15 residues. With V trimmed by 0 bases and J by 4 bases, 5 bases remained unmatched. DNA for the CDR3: TGTGCCAGCAGCCAATCTGGAACAGGGGGTTACGAGCAGTACTTC. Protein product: CASSQSGTGGYEQYF.

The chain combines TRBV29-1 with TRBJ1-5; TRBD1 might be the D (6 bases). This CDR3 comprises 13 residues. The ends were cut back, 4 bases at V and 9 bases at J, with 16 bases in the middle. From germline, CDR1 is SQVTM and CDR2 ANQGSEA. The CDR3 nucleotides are TGCAGCGTTGTTCAGGGGCCGGGGGGGCCCCAGCATTTT. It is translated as CSVVQGPGGPQHF.

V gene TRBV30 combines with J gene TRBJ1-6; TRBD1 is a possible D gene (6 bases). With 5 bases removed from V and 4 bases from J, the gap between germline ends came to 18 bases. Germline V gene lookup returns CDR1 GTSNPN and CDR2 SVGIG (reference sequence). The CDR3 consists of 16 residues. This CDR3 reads CAWLTSGTKYNSPLHF. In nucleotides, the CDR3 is TGTGCCTGGTTGACTTCCGGGACAAAGTATAATTCACCCCTCCACTTT. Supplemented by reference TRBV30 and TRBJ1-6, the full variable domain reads SQTIHQWPATLVQPVGSPLSLECTVEGTSNPNLYWYRQAAGRGLQLLFYSVGIGQISSEVPQNLSASRPQDRQFILSSKKLLLSDSGFYLCAWLTSGTKYNSPLHFGNGTRLTVT.

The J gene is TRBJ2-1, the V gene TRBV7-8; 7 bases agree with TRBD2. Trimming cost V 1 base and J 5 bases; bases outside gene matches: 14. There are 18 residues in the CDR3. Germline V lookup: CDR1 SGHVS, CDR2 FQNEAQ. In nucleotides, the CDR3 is TGTGCCAGCAGCTTAGTGCACCGTAAGCGGGGCATTAACAATGAGCAGTTCTTC. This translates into CASSLVHRKRGINNEQFF.

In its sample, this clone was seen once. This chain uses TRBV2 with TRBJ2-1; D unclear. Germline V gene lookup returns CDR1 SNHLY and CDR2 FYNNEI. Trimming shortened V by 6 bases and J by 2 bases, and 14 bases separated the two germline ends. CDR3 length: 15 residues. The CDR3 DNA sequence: TGTGCCAGCAGCCGTATGGGCAACGCCTACAATGAGCAGTTCTTC. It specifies CASSRMGNAYNEQFF.

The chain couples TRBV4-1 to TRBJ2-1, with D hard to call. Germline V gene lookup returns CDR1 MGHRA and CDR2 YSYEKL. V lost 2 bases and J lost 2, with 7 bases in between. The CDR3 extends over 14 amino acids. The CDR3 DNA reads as TGCGCCAGCAGCCAACACAGCCCCTACAATGAGCAGTTCTTC. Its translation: CASSQHSPYNEQFF.

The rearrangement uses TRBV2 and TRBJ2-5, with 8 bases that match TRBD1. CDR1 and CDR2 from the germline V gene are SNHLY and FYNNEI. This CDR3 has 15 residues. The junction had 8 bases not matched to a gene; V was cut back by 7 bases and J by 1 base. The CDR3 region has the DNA TGTGCCAGCATTACGACAGGGGCAGTCCAAGAGACCCAGTACTTC. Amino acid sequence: CASITTGAVQETQYF.

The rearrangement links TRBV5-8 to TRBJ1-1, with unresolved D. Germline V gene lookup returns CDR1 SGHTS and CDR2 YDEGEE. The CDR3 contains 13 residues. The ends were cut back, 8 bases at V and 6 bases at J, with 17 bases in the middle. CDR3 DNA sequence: TGTGCCAGGTCCTACGTTGGAGGACCTGAAGCTTTCTTT. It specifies CARSYVGGPEAFF. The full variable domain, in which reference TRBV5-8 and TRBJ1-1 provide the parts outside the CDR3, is EAGVTQSPTHLIKTRGQQATLRCSPISGHTSVYWYQQALGLGLQFLLWYDEGEERNRGNFPPRFSGRQFPNYSSELNVNALELEDSALYLCARSYVGGPEAFFGQGTRLTVV.

CDR3 residues: CASSQSNHTYNEQFF. The CDR3 DNA follows: TGTGCCAGCAGCCAATCGAACCACACCTACAATGAGCAGTTCTTC. The chain links TRBV3-1 (or the pseudogene TRBV3-2) to TRBJ2-1; D is undetermined. In germline, CDR1 is LGHDT, CDR2 YNNKEL (reference sequence). Deletions cut 2 bases from V and 2 bases from J, with 10 bases between. The CDR3 consists of 15 residues.

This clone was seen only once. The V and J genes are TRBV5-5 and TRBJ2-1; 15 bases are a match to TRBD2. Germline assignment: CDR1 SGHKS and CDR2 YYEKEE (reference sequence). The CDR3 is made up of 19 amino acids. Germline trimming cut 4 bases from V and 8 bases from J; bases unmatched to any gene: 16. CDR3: CASSRRNRWTSGGADEQFF. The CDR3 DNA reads TGTGCCAGCAGCCGCCGCAACAGGTGGACTAGCGGGGGGGCCGATGAGCAGTTCTTC. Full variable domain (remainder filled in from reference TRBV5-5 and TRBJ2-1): DAGVTQSPTHLIKTRGQQVTLRCSPISGHKSVSWYQQVLGQGPQFIFQYYEKEERGRGNFPDRFSARQFPNYSSELNVNALLLGDSALYLCASSRRNRWTSGGADEQFFGPGTRLTVL.

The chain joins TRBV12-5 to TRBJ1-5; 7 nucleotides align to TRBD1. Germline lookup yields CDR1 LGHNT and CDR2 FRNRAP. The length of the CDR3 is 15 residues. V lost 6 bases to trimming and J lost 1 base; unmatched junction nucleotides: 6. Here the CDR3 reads CASGTGMRSNQPQHF. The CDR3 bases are TGTGCTAGTGGGACAGGGATGAGGAGCAATCAGCCCCAGCATTTT.

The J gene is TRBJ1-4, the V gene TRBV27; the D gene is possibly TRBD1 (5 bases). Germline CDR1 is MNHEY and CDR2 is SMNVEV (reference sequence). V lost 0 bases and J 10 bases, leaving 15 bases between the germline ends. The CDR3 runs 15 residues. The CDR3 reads CASSLSRAGFGKLFF. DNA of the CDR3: TGTGCCAGCAGTTTATCCCGGGCAGGGTTTGGAAAACTGTTTTTT.

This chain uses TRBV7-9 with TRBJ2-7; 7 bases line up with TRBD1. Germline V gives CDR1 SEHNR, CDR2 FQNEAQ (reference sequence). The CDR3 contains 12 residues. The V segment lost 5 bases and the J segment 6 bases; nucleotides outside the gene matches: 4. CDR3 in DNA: TGTGCCAGCAGCGAAACAGGGGCCGAGCAGTACTTC. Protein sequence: CASSETGAEQYF.

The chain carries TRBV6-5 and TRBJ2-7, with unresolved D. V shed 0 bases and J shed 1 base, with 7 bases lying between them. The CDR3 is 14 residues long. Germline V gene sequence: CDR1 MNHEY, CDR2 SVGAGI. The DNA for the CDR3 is TGTGCCAGCAGTTACTCTGCAGGATCCTACGAGCAGTACTTC. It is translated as CASSYSAGSYEQYF.

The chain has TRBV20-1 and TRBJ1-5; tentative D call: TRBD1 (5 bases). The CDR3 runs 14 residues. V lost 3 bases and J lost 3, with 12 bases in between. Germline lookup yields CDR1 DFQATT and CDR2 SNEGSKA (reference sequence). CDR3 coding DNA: TGCAGTGCTAGTTCGGGGGGGAACAATCAGCCCCAGCATTTT. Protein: CSASSGGNNQPQHF.

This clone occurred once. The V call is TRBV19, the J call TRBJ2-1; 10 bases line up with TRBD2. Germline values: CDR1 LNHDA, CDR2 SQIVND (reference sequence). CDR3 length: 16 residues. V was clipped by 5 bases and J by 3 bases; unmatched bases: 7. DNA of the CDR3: TGTGCCAGTAGTCCTATAGCGGGGGGACGCTACAATGAGCAGTTCTTC. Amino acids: CASSPIAGGRYNEQFF.

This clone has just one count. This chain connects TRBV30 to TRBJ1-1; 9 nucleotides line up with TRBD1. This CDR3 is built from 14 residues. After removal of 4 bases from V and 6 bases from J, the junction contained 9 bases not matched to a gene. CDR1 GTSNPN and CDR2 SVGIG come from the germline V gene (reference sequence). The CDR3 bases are TGTGCCTGGATCCTGATACAGGGGGCACCTGAAGCTTTCTTT. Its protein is CAWILIQGAPEAFF.

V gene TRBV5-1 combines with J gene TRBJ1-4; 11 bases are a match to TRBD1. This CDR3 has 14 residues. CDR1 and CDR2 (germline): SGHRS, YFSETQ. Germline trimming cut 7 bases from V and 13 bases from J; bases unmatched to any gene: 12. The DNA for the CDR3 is TGCGCCAGCTCCTGGGACAGGGGGGCGGTTGGACTGTTTTTT. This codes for CASSWDRGAVGLFF.